Sample share makes the clone carrying this T cell receptor beta chain medium-sized. What it recognizes is unknown. This may stem from a read error, because a much larger clone lies one nucleotide away. The identical CDR3 is also encoded by other nucleotide sequences in the sample. No treatment of any kind had been given to any patient before thyroid surgery. TCRdb re-called the PCR reads through MiXCR. The sample yields roughly 18,000 clones, about 33% seen once. This record comes from a study of metastatic and nonmetastatic thyroid tumors. Study in general: Across blood and tumor or nodule tissue, repertoires from malignant and benign thyroid patients were compared with one another.

The study, taken as a whole, reports: It was reported that TCR beta diversity was significantly higher in malignant thyroid tumors than benign nodules, in blood and tumor.

CDR1 and CDR2 (germline): SGHVS, FQNEAQ. The ends were cut back, 5 bases at V and 7 bases at J, with 9 bases in the middle. The CDR3 is 11 amino acids. The TCR was taken from a male donor with papillary thyroid cancer or a benign thyroid nodule (not recorded which). Some clones in this sample may be carry-over from other donors' samples. The sequenced material came from tumor tissue. The chain links TRBV7-8 to TRBJ2-7; no definite D call. For the CDR3, the DNA is TGTGCCAGCAGCCCCCCCGGTGAGCAGTACTTC. Translated, it gives CASSPPGEQYF.